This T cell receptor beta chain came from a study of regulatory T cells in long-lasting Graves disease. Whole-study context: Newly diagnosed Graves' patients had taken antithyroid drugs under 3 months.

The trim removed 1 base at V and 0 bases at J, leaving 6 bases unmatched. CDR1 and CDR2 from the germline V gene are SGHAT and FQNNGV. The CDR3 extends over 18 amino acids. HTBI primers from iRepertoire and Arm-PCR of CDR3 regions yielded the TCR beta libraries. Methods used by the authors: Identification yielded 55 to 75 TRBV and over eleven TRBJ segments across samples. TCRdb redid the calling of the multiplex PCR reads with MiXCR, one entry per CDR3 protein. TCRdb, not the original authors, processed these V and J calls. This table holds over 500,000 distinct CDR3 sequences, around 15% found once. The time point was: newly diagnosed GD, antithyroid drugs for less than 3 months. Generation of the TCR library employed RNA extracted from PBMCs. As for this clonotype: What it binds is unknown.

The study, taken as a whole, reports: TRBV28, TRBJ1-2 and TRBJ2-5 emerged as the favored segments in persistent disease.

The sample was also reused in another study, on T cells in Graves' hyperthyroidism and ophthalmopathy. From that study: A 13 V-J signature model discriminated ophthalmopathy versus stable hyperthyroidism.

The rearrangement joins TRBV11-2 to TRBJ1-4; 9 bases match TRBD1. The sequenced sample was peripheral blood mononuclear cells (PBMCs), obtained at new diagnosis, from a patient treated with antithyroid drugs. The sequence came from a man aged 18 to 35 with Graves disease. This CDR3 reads CASSLVSGTGTTNEKLFF. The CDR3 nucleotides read TGTGCCAGCAGCTTAGTTTCTGGGACAGGGACAACTAATGAAAAACTGTTTTTT.